Listed below are T cell receptor beta chains from one sample, sequenced in a study of blood T cell repertoires in COVID-19. Sequencing used immunoSEQ multiplex PCR; TCRdb keeps in-frame clones, though not all of them. The sample includes about 190,000 clones, about 81% of them seen just once. The material sequenced was peripheral blood. The receptors originated from an elderly woman with COVID-19, enrolled during active disease. The CDR3 runs from the conserved cysteine through the conserved F or W. D genes are given only for firm matches. Not all rows give a size; the values are once, few, many and, for expanded clones, a class.

v_call: TRBV5-1
d_call: TRBD1
j_call: TRBJ2-5
clone_size: NA
cdr3_nt: TGCGCCAGCAGCCCGCCCGGGACAGGGTACGAGACCCAGTACTTC
cdr3_aa: CASSPPGTGYETQYF

v_call: TRBV5-1
d_call: TRBD1
j_call: TRBJ2-7
clone_size: NA
cdr3_nt: TGCGCCAGCAGCCCAGTGACAGGGAACTCCTACGAGCAGTACTTC
cdr3_aa: CASSPVTGNSYEQYF

v_call: TRBV6-2/TRBV6-3
d_call: NA
j_call: TRBJ2-5
clone_size: NA
cdr3_nt: TGTGCCAGCAGGCCTCAGGGCCACCAAGAGACCCAGTACTTC
cdr3_aa: CASRPQGHQETQYF

v_call: TRBV9
d_call: TRBD1
j_call: TRBJ1-2
clone_size: once
cdr3_nt: TGTGCCAGCAGCCCAGGGGGGTTGACACTGTATGGCTACACCTTC
cdr3_aa: CASSPGGLTLYGYTF

v_call: TRBV5-1
d_call: TRBD1
j_call: TRBJ2-7
clone_size: few
cdr3_nt: TGCGCCAGCAGCTCGACCGCCGGGACAGGGCTACACGAGCAGTACTTC
cdr3_aa: CASSSTAGTGLHEQYF

v_call: TRBV15
d_call: TRBD1
j_call: TRBJ2-5
clone_size: NA
cdr3_nt: TGTGCCACCAGCAGAGTAATGGACAGGGGAGAGACCCAGTACTTC
cdr3_aa: CATSRVMDRGETQYF

v_call: TRBV20-1
d_call: NA
j_call: TRBJ1-5
clone_size: NA
cdr3_nt: TGCAGTGCTAGTTTCTTTCCTCCTCAGCCCCAGCATTTT
cdr3_aa: CSASFFPPQPQHF

v_call: TRBV19
d_call: NA
j_call: TRBJ2-5
clone_size: NA
cdr3_nt: TGTGCCAGTAGTATAGTTTTACAAGAGACCCAGTACTTC
cdr3_aa: CASSIVLQETQYF

v_call: TRBV5-5
d_call: TRBD2
j_call: TRBJ2-3
clone_size: NA
cdr3_nt: TGTGCCAGCAGCTTGGTAGCGGGCGGCACAGATACGCAGTATTTT
cdr3_aa: CASSLVAGGTDTQYF

v_call: TRBV19
d_call: NA
j_call: TRBJ1-2
clone_size: NA
cdr3_nt: TGTGCCAGTAGGCTGGACAGAAACTATGGCTACACCTTC
cdr3_aa: CASRLDRNYGYTF

v_call: TRBV5-4
d_call: TRBD2
j_call: TRBJ2-5
clone_size: NA
cdr3_nt: TGTGCCAGCAGCTCAGGACTAGCGGGAAGACAAGAGACCCAGTACTTC
cdr3_aa: CASSSGLAGRQETQYF

v_call: TRBV2
d_call: NA
j_call: TRBJ2-1
clone_size: NA
cdr3_nt: TGTGCCAGCAGAAAGGGCCACAGGTTCGACGAGCAGTTCTTC
cdr3_aa: CASRKGHRFDEQFF

v_call: TRBV5-4
d_call: NA
j_call: TRBJ2-1
clone_size: NA
cdr3_nt: TGTGCCAGCAGCTTGGCAGACAATGAGCAGTTCTTC
cdr3_aa: CASSLADNEQFF

v_call: TRBV13
d_call: NA
j_call: TRBJ1-2
clone_size: NA
cdr3_nt: TGTGCCAGCAGCTTAGCTGCGGGGACTAACTATGGCTACACCTTC
cdr3_aa: CASSLAAGTNYGYTF

v_call: TRBV3-1/TRBV3-2
d_call: NA
j_call: TRBJ2-7
clone_size: NA
cdr3_nt: TGTGCCAGCAGCCAACTCTACGAGCAGTACTTC
cdr3_aa: CASSQLYEQYF

v_call: TRBV7-2
d_call: TRBD2
j_call: TRBJ2-1
clone_size: NA
cdr3_nt: TGTGCCAGCAGACTAGCGGGGGCCTACAATGAGCAGTTCTTC
cdr3_aa: CASRLAGAYNEQFF

v_call: TRBV29-1
d_call: NA
j_call: TRBJ2-7
clone_size: NA
cdr3_nt: TGCAGCGTTGTAGATACAGGGAATTCCTACGAGCAGTACTTC
cdr3_aa: CSVVDTGNSYEQYF

v_call: TRBV9
d_call: TRBD2
j_call: TRBJ2-2
clone_size: NA
cdr3_nt: TGTGCCAGCAGCTCATTGTCAGGGAGGGTCGGGGAGCTGTTTTTT
cdr3_aa: CASSSLSGRVGELFF

v_call: TRBV7-2
d_call: TRBD2
j_call: TRBJ2-2
clone_size: NA
cdr3_nt: TGTGCCAGCAGCTTAGTTAGCGGGAGAAGTGGCACCGGGGAGCTGTTTTTT
cdr3_aa: CASSLVSGRSGTGELFF

v_call: TRBV7-9
d_call: TRBD1
j_call: TRBJ2-3
clone_size: NA
cdr3_nt: TGTGCCAGCAGCCATATGACAGGGGCGGTGGCAGATACGCAGTATTTT
cdr3_aa: CASSHMTGAVADTQYF

v_call: TRBV2
d_call: TRBD1
j_call: TRBJ1-5
clone_size: NA
cdr3_nt: TGTGCCAGCAGTGAAGTCAGGGGGAGCAATCAGCCCCAGCATTTT
cdr3_aa: CASSEVRGSNQPQHF

v_call: TRBV27
d_call: NA
j_call: TRBJ1-6
clone_size: NA
cdr3_nt: TGTGCCAGCAGTCCCCACAGGGTTGGGGGCCCAGATAATTCACCCCTCCACTTT
cdr3_aa: CASSPHRVGGPDNSPLHF

v_call: TRBV28
d_call: NA
j_call: TRBJ1-6
clone_size: once
cdr3_nt: TGTGCCAGCAGTTTATCGGGAGGCTTCTCCTATAATTCACCCCTCCACTTT
cdr3_aa: CASSLSGGFSYNSPLHF

v_call: TRBV9
d_call: NA
j_call: TRBJ2-5
clone_size: NA
cdr3_nt: TGTGCCAGCAGCGTAGGTCCGGGGGGCTTCGAGACCCAGTACTTC
cdr3_aa: CASSVGPGGFETQYF

v_call: TRBV6-2/TRBV6-3
d_call: NA
j_call: TRBJ1-1
clone_size: NA
cdr3_nt: TGTGCCAGCAGTGACTACGACAGGAAGGCTTTCTTT
cdr3_aa: CASSDYDRKAFF

v_call: TRBV9
d_call: TRBD2
j_call: TRBJ2-5
clone_size: NA
cdr3_nt: TGTGCCAGCAGCGTCCAGCGGGGGGGCCCAGAGACCCAGTACTTC
cdr3_aa: CASSVQRGGPETQYF

v_call: TRBV13
d_call: NA
j_call: TRBJ1-1
clone_size: NA
cdr3_nt: TGTGCCAGCAGCCAGACTTTGGAAGGCACTGAAGCTTTCTTT
cdr3_aa: CASSQTLEGTEAFF

v_call: TRBV21-1
d_call: NA
j_call: TRBJ2-6
clone_size: few
cdr3_nt: TGTGCCAGCAGCGAATCGAGGGCCTTTTTGGACTCTGGGGCCAACGTCCTGACTTTC
cdr3_aa: CASSESRAFLDSGANVLTF

v_call: TRBV5-6
d_call: NA
j_call: TRBJ2-7
clone_size: NA
cdr3_nt: TGTGCCAGCAGCTTGGCGGAGCCAAAGGGGGAGCAGTACTTC
cdr3_aa: CASSLAEPKGEQYF

v_call: TRBV10-3
d_call: TRBD1
j_call: TRBJ2-1
clone_size: NA
cdr3_nt: TGTGCCATCAGTGATCGGGACAGGGACAATGAGCAGTTCTTC
cdr3_aa: CAISDRDRDNEQFF

v_call: TRBV7-2
d_call: NA
j_call: TRBJ1-1
clone_size: NA
cdr3_nt: TGTGCCAGCAGCGCGCTTAGGTGGACTTTCCAGAGCAAAAAAGCTTTCTTT
cdr3_aa: CASSALRWTFQSKKAFF

v_call: TRBV20-1
d_call: NA
j_call: TRBJ2-7
clone_size: NA
cdr3_nt: TGCAGTGCTATTAGCGGATACGAGCAGTACTTC
cdr3_aa: CSAISGYEQYF

v_call: TRBV3-1/TRBV3-2
d_call: TRBD1
j_call: TRBJ1-6
clone_size: NA
cdr3_nt: TGTGCCAGCGCGAGGGACAGGGCTAATTCACCCCTCCACTTT
cdr3_aa: CASARDRANSPLHF

v_call: TRBV21-1
d_call: NA
j_call: TRBJ2-6
clone_size: NA
cdr3_nt: TGTGCCAGCAGCAAAAAGGTACAGGGGGCGCGAGCCGGGGCCAACGTCCTGACTTTC
cdr3_aa: CASSKKVQGARAGANVLTF

v_call: TRBV5-4
d_call: TRBD2
j_call: TRBJ2-1
clone_size: NA
cdr3_nt: TGTGCCAGCAGCTCGGGACTAGCGGGAGGAAAATACAATGAGCAGTTCTTC
cdr3_aa: CASSSGLAGGKYNEQFF

v_call: TRBV6-6
d_call: NA
j_call: TRBJ1-1
clone_size: NA
cdr3_nt: TGTGCCAGCACCCGGGGGAGGACTGAAGCTTTCTTT
cdr3_aa: CASTRGRTEAFF

v_call: TRBV4-3
d_call: TRBD1
j_call: TRBJ1-1
clone_size: NA
cdr3_nt: TGCGCCAGCAGCCCAACCCCTGGGACAGTTGATATCCGCATGAACACTGAAGCTTTCTTT
cdr3_aa: CASSPTPGTVDIRMNTEAFF

v_call: TRBV27
d_call: NA
j_call: TRBJ1-2
clone_size: NA
cdr3_nt: TGTGCCAGCAGGGACACAACTAACTATGGCTACACCTTC
cdr3_aa: CASRDTTNYGYTF

v_call: TRBV4-3
d_call: NA
j_call: TRBJ1-2
clone_size: NA
cdr3_nt: TGCGCCAGCAGCCTGTATACAGCAACTTATGGCTACACCTTC
cdr3_aa: CASSLYTATYGYTF

v_call: TRBV3-1/TRBV3-2
d_call: TRBD2
j_call: TRBJ2-1
clone_size: NA
cdr3_nt: TGTGCCAGCAGCCAAGATGGGCTAGCGGGAGGGAATGAGCAGTTCTTC
cdr3_aa: CASSQDGLAGGNEQFF

v_call: TRBV7-9
d_call: NA
j_call: TRBJ2-3
clone_size: NA
cdr3_nt: TGTGCCAGCAGCTTAGTAGAAAGCACAGATACGCAGTATTTT
cdr3_aa: CASSLVESTDTQYF

v_call: TRBV6-2/TRBV6-3
d_call: NA
j_call: TRBJ2-1
clone_size: NA
cdr3_nt: TGTGCCAGCAGTTACTCGATCCAGGCAGGGTATGGCAATGAGCAGTTCTTC
cdr3_aa: CASSYSIQAGYGNEQFF

v_call: TRBV3-1/TRBV3-2
d_call: NA
j_call: TRBJ2-7
clone_size: few
cdr3_nt: TGTGCCAGCAGCCAAGTTCCAGGAACCTACGAGCAGTACTTC
cdr3_aa: CASSQVPGTYEQYF

v_call: TRBV10-3
d_call: TRBD2
j_call: TRBJ2-5
clone_size: NA
cdr3_nt: TGTGCCATCAGTGAGCCGACGGGGGGGGCTCAAGAGACCCAGTACTTC
cdr3_aa: CAISEPTGGAQETQYF

v_call: TRBV2
d_call: TRBD1
j_call: TRBJ2-7
clone_size: NA
cdr3_nt: TGTGCCAGCAGTCTGGACAGGGTCGGGTCCGAGCAGTACTTC
cdr3_aa: CASSLDRVGSEQYF

v_call: TRBV7-2
d_call: NA
j_call: TRBJ2-3
clone_size: NA
cdr3_nt: TGTGCCAGCAGCTTAGTCGGCGGGATGAGCACAGATACGCAGTATTTT
cdr3_aa: CASSLVGGMSTDTQYF

v_call: TRBV5-1
d_call: TRBD2
j_call: TRBJ2-2
clone_size: NA
cdr3_nt: TGCGCCAGCAGCCGACTAGCAGAAAGCACCGGGGAGCTGTTTTTT
cdr3_aa: CASSRLAESTGELFF

v_call: TRBV6-2/TRBV6-3
d_call: TRBD1
j_call: TRBJ1-5
clone_size: NA
cdr3_nt: TGTGCCAGCAGTACCGGGACAGGGGTCCAGCCCCAGCATTTT
cdr3_aa: CASSTGTGVQPQHF

v_call: TRBV24-1
d_call: TRBD2
j_call: TRBJ2-3
clone_size: NA
cdr3_nt: TGTGCCAGTGCGGGGGGGCCAAGGGTAGATACGCAGTATTTT
cdr3_aa: CASAGGPRVDTQYF

v_call: TRBV18
d_call: TRBD2
j_call: TRBJ2-7
clone_size: NA
cdr3_nt: TGTGCCAGCTCACGAACGGGGAGGGGCGAGCAGTACTTC
cdr3_aa: CASSRTGRGEQYF

v_call: TRBV13
d_call: NA
j_call: TRBJ2-7
clone_size: NA
cdr3_nt: TGTGCCAGCAGCTCGCCCCGACTTTACGAGCAGTACTTC
cdr3_aa: CASSSPRLYEQYF

v_call: TRBV6-2/TRBV6-3
d_call: TRBD2
j_call: TRBJ2-7
clone_size: once
cdr3_nt: TGTGCCAGCAGTTACGGGACTAGCGGGAGTGACGAGCAGTACTTC
cdr3_aa: CASSYGTSGSDEQYF

v_call: TRBV5-6
d_call: NA
j_call: TRBJ2-5
clone_size: NA
cdr3_nt: TGTGCCAGCAGCTTGGGACCTAGGGAGACCCAGTACTTC
cdr3_aa: CASSLGPRETQYF

v_call: TRBV4-1
d_call: NA
j_call: TRBJ2-1
clone_size: NA
cdr3_nt: TGCGCCAGCAGCCAAGATCCGCTGAGCTCCTACAATGAGCAGTTCTTC
cdr3_aa: CASSQDPLSSYNEQFF

v_call: TRBV6-6
d_call: TRBD1
j_call: TRBJ1-2
clone_size: NA
cdr3_nt: TGTGCCAGCACACGGGAATTGACAGGGGGCAACTATGGCTACACCTTC
cdr3_aa: CASTRELTGGNYGYTF

v_call: TRBV6-5
d_call: NA
j_call: TRBJ2-2
clone_size: NA
cdr3_nt: TGTGCCAGCGAGACTACGTACACCGGGGAGCTGTTTTTT
cdr3_aa: CASETTYTGELFF

v_call: TRBV19
d_call: NA
j_call: TRBJ2-6
clone_size: NA
cdr3_nt: TGTGCCAGTAGTATTCAGTTCTCTGGGGCCAACGTCCTGACTTTC
cdr3_aa: CASSIQFSGANVLTF